A selection of T cell receptor beta chains follows, all from one sample in a study of response to subunit inactivated influenza vaccine. A single record per CDR3 protein comes from TCRdb applying MiXCR to the RT-PCR reads. The repertoire includes about 160,000 distinct CDR3 sequences, 9.5% to 12% of them detected once, and approximately 35% sits in the top ten. The starting material was CD8+ T cells sorted from PBMCs, obtained around 25 months after vaccination. The receptors were sampled from a man aged 45 to 75 who received an inactivated influenza vaccine. The CDR3 runs from the conserved cysteine through the conserved F or W. A D gene is named only where the DNA matches it firmly. The listing skips clone size in some rows; elsewhere it reads once, few, many or a size class.

V gene: TRBV5-1
J gene: TRBJ1-5
D gene: TRBD1
clone size: few
CDR3 protein: CASSPAPGGSNQPQHF
CDR3 DNA: TGCGCCAGCAGCCCCGCTCCAGGGGGTAGCAATCAGCCCCAGCATTTT

V gene: TRBV7-9
J gene: TRBJ2-7
D gene: .
clone size: few
CDR3 protein: CASSLEETYSGYEQYF
CDR3 DNA: TGTGCCAGCAGCTTAGAGGAGACTTACTCGGGTTACGAGCAGTACTTC

V gene: TRBV5-5
J gene: TRBJ1-1
D gene: .
clone size: few
CDR3 protein: CASRSGLMNTEAFF
CDR3 DNA: TGTGCCAGCAGGTCGGGACTCATGAACACTGAAGCTTTCTTT

V gene: TRBV12-3/TRBV12-4
J gene: TRBJ1-1
D gene: .
clone size: many
CDR3 protein: CASSVPRALIGNTEAFF
CDR3 DNA: TGTGCCAGCAGTGTCCCGAGGGCGTTGATTGGGAACACTGAAGCTTTCTTT

V gene: TRBV7-9
J gene: TRBJ1-2
D gene: TRBD1
clone size: many
CDR3 protein: CASSLQSGGDGYTF
CDR3 DNA: TGTGCCAGCAGCTTACAATCAGGGGGGGATGGCTACACCTTC

V gene: TRBV4-3
J gene: TRBJ2-7
D gene: .
clone size: .
CDR3 protein: CASSQDAGQGYEQYF
CDR3 DNA: TGCGCCAGCAGCCAAGACGCGGGTCAGGGCTACGAGCAGTACTTC

V gene: TRBV10-2
J gene: TRBJ2-4
D gene: .
clone size: .
CDR3 protein: CASCPPGLAKNIQYF
CDR3 DNA: TGCGCCAGCTGCCCCCCCGGACTAGCCAAAAACATTCAGTACTTC

V gene: TRBV4-3
J gene: TRBJ1-2
D gene: .
clone size: many
CDR3 protein: CASSQDRTVHYGYTF
CDR3 DNA: TGCGCCAGCAGCCAAGATCGTACAGTGCACTATGGCTACACCTTC

V gene: TRBV7-8
J gene: TRBJ2-3
D gene: TRBD2
clone size: many
CDR3 protein: CASSFLAGGSSDTQYF
CDR3 DNA: TGTGCCAGCAGCTTCTTAGCGGGAGGGTCGTCAGATACGCAGTATTTT

V gene: TRBV4-3
J gene: TRBJ2-1
D gene: TRBD2
clone size: .
CDR3 protein: CASSLSSGADLARFF
CDR3 DNA: TGCGCCAGCAGCCTTTCTAGCGGAGCGGACCTGGCCCGGTTCTTC

V gene: TRBV7-9
J gene: TRBJ1-2
D gene: .
clone size: .
CDR3 protein: CASSSPSGVESYTF
CDR3 DNA: TGTGCCAGCAGCTCGCCCTCGGGGGTAGAGAGCTACACCTTC

V gene: TRBV9
J gene: TRBJ1-1
D gene: .
clone size: many
CDR3 protein: CASSPSSGNTEAFF
CDR3 DNA: TGTGCCAGCAGCCCCAGTTCGGGGAACACTGAAGCTTTCTTT

V gene: TRBV12-3/TRBV12-4
J gene: TRBJ2-2
D gene: .
clone size: few
CDR3 protein: CASSPNLGTGELFF
CDR3 DNA: TGTGCCAGCAGTCCTAATTTGGGTACCGGGGAGCTGTTTTTT

V gene: TRBV29-1
J gene: TRBJ2-7
D gene: TRBD1
clone size: few
CDR3 protein: CSVVGQPTGEQYF
CDR3 DNA: TGCAGCGTTGTGGGACAGCCGACGGGCGAGCAGTACTTC

V gene: TRBV11-2
J gene: TRBJ2-3
D gene: .
clone size: .
CDR3 protein: CASSLLLGAEYTDTQYF
CDR3 DNA: TGTGCCAGCAGCTTACTCCTGGGAGCGGAGTATACAGATACGCAGTATTTT

V gene: TRBV2
J gene: TRBJ1-1
D gene: .
clone size: once
CDR3 protein: CASSDLAGTEAFF
CDR3 DNA: TGTGCCAGCAGTGACCTCGCGGGCACTGAAGCTTTCTTT

V gene: TRBV29-1
J gene: TRBJ2-7
D gene: .
clone size: few
CDR3 protein: CSAAGGQGTYEQYF
CDR3 DNA: TGCAGCGCCGCGGGAGGACAGGGAACCTACGAGCAGTACTTC

V gene: TRBV30
J gene: TRBJ2-2
D gene: .
clone size: once
CDR3 protein: CAWSDVGELFF
CDR3 DNA: TGTGCCTGGAGTGATGTCGGGGAGCTGTTTTTT

V gene: TRBV6-2/TRBV6-3
J gene: TRBJ1-1
D gene: TRBD1
clone size: .
CDR3 protein: CASSYSPDRWGDTEAFF
CDR3 DNA: TGTGCCAGCAGTTACTCGCCGGACAGGTGGGGGGACACTGAAGCTTTCTTT

V gene: TRBV4-1
J gene: TRBJ2-3
D gene: .
clone size: .
CDR3 protein: CASSQVSHTDTQYF
CDR3 DNA: TGCGCCAGCAGCCAAGTGTCCCACACAGATACGCAGTATTTT

V gene: TRBV7-8
J gene: TRBJ2-1
D gene: .
clone size: .
CDR3 protein: CASSGEVVRHNEQFF
CDR3 DNA: TGTGCCAGCAGCGGAGAGGTAGTCCGACACAATGAGCAGTTCTTC

V gene: TRBV7-8
J gene: TRBJ2-7
D gene: TRBD2
clone size: many
CDR3 protein: CASSLVSGGGFLEQYF
CDR3 DNA: TGTGCCAGCAGCTTAGTTAGCGGGGGGGGGTTTCTCGAGCAGTACTTC

V gene: TRBV27
J gene: TRBJ2-5
D gene: TRBD1
clone size: few
CDR3 protein: CASSTKGTGLQETQYF
CDR3 DNA: TGTGCCAGCAGCACAAAGGGGACAGGATTGCAAGAGACCCAGTACTTC

V gene: TRBV7-8
J gene: TRBJ1-6
D gene: TRBD1
clone size: .
CDR3 protein: CASSTDRGNSPLHF
CDR3 DNA: TGTGCCAGCAGCACAGACAGGGGGAATTCACCCCTCCACTTT

V gene: TRBV7-9
J gene: TRBJ1-2
D gene: TRBD1
clone size: .
CDR3 protein: CASSLDRDRANYGYTF
CDR3 DNA: TGTGCCAGCAGCTTAGACCGGGACAGAGCTAACTATGGCTACACCTTC

V gene: TRBV7-9
J gene: TRBJ2-3
D gene: TRBD1
clone size: many
CDR3 protein: CASSPQGQGVADTQYF
CDR3 DNA: TGTGCCAGCAGCCCGCAGGGACAGGGGGTTGCAGATACGCAGTATTTT

V gene: TRBV9
J gene: TRBJ2-7
D gene: .
clone size: many
CDR3 protein: CASSVGEGGGYEQYF
CDR3 DNA: TGTGCCAGCAGCGTAGGAGAAGGAGGAGGCTACGAGCAGTACTTC

V gene: TRBV4-2
J gene: TRBJ2-6
D gene: .
clone size: .
CDR3 protein: CASSQDIGQAGANVLTF
CDR3 DNA: TGTGCCAGCAGCCAAGATATAGGGCAGGCCGGGGCCAACGTCCTGACTTTC

V gene: TRBV7-2
J gene: TRBJ2-1
D gene: TRBD2
clone size: .
CDR3 protein: CASSLIAGGNEQFF
CDR3 DNA: TGTGCCAGCAGCTTAATAGCGGGAGGAAATGAGCAGTTCTTC

V gene: TRBV20-1
J gene: TRBJ2-4
D gene: .
clone size: .
CDR3 protein: CSANIVLAKNIQYF
CDR3 DNA: TGCAGTGCAAATATCGTGCTAGCCAAAAACATTCAGTACTTC

V gene: TRBV29-1
J gene: TRBJ2-7
D gene: .
clone size: few
CDR3 protein: CSVGEDGHSYEQYF
CDR3 DNA: TGCAGCGTTGGGGAGGACGGTCACTCCTACGAGCAGTACTTC

V gene: TRBV6-1
J gene: TRBJ2-3
D gene: TRBD2
clone size: few
CDR3 protein: CASSNAGGSGDTQYF
CDR3 DNA: TGTGCCAGCTCTAATGCGGGCGGGAGTGGTGATACGCAGTATTTT